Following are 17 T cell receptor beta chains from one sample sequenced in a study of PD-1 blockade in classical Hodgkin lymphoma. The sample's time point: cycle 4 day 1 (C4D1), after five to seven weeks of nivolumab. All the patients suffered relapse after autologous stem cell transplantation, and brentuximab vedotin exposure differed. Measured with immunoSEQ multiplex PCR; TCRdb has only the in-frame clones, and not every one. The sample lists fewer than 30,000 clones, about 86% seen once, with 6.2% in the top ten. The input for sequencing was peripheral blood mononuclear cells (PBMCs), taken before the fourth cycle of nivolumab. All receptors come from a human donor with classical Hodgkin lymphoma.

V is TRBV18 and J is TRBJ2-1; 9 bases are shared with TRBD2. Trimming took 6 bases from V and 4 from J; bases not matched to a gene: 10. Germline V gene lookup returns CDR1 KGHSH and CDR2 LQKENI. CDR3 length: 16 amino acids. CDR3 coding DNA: TGTGCCAGCTCGCCGTCTAGCGGGGAGGAGTACAATGAGCAGTTCTTC. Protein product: CASSPSSGEEYNEQFF.

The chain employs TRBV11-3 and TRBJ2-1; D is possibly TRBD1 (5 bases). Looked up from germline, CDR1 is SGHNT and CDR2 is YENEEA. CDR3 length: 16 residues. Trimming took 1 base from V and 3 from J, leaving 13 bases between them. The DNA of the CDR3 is TGTGCCAGCAGCTTAGGACGCCAGGGATACTACAATGAGCAGTTCTTC. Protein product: CASSLGRQGYYNEQFF.

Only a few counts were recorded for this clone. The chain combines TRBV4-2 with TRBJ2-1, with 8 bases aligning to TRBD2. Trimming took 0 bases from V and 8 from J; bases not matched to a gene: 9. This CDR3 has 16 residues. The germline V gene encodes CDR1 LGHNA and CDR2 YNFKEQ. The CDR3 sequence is CASSQDYLAGMYEQFF. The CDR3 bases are TGTGCCAGCAGCCAAGACTACCTAGCGGGCATGTATGAGCAGTTCTTC.

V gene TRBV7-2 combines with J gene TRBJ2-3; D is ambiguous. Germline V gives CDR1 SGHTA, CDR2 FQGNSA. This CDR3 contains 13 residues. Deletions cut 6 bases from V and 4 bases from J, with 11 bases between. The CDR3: CASRSERADTQYF. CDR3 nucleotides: TGTGCCAGCAGATCCGAACGCGCAGATACGCAGTATTTT.

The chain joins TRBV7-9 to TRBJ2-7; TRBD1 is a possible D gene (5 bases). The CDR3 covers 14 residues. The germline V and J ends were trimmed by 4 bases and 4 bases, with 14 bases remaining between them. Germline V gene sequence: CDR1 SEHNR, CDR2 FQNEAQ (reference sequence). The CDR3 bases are TGTGCCAGCAGCTCAAAGGACACGTTATACGAGCAGTACTTC. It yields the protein CASSSKDTLYEQYF.

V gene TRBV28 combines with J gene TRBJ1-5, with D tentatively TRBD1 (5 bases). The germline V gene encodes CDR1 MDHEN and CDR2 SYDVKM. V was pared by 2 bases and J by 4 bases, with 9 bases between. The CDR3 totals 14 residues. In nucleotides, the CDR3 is TGTGCCAGCAGTTTAGGGAGGGGAAATCAGCCCCAGCATTTT. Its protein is CASSLGRGNQPQHF.

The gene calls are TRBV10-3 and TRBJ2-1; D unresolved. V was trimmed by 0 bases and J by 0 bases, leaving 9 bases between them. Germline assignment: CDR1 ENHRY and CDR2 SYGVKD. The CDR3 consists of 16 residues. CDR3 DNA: TGTGCCATCAGTGAGTCGAGTGGGCCCTCCTACAATGAGCAGTTCTTC. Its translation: CAISESSGPSYNEQFF.

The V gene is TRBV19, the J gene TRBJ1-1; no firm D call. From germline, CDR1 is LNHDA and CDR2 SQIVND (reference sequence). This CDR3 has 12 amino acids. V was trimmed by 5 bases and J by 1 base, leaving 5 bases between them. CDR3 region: CASSGENTEAFF. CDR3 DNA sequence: TGTGCCAGTAGTGGGGAGAACACTGAAGCTTTCTTT.

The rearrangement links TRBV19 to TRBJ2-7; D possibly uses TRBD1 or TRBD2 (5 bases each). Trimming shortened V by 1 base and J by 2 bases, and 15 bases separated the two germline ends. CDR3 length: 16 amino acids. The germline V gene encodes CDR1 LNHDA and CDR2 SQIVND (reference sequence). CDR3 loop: CASSIAGTEYPYEQYF. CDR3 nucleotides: TGTGCCAGTAGTATAGCAGGGACGGAGTACCCCTACGAGCAGTACTTC.

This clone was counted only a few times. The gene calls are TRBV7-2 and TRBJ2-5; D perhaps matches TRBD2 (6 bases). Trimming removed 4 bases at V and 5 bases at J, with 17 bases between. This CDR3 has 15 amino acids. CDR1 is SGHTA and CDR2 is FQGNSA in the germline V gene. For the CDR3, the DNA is TGTGCCAGCAGCTCCCGGACTATCCGCCGGGAGACCCAGTACTTC. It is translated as CASSSRTIRRETQYF.

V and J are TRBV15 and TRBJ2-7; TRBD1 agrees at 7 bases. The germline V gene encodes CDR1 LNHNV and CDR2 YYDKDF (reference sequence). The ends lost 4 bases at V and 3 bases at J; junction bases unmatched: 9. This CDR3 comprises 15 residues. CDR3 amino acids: CATSMGQSVSYEQYF. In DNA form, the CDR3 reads TGTGCCACCAGCATGGGACAGTCCGTGAGCTACGAGCAGTACTTC.

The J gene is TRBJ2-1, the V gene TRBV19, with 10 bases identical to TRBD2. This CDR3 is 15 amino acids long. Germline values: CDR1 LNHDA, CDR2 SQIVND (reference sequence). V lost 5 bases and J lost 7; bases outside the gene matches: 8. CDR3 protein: CASSYSSGSGNEQFF. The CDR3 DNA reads TGTGCCAGTAGTTATTCTAGCGGGAGTGGGAATGAGCAGTTCTTC.

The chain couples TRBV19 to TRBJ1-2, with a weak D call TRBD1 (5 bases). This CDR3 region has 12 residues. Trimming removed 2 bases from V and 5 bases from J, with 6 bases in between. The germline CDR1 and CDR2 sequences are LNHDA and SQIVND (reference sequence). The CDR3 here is CASSIQGYGYTF. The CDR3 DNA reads TGTGCCAGTAGTATACAGGGTTATGGCTACACCTTC.

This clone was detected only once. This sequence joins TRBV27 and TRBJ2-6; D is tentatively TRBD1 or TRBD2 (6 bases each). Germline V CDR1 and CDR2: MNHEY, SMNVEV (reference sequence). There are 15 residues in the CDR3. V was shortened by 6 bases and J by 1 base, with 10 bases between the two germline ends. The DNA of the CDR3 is TGTGCCAGCAGATTAGGGGGGTCTGGGGCCAACGTCCTGACTTTC. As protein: CASRLGGSGANVLTF.

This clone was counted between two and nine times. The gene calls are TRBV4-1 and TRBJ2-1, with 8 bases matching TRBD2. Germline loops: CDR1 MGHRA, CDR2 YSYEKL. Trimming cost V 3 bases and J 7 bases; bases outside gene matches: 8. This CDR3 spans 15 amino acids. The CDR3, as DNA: TGCGCCAGCAGCCACAGGACTAGCTCCAGAAATGAGCAGTTCTTC. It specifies CASSHRTSSRNEQFF.

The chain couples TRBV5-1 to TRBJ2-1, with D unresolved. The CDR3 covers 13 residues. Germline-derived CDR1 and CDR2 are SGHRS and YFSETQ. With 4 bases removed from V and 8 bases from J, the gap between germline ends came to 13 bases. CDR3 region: CASSPRPSYEQFF. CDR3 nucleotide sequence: TGCGCCAGCAGCCCGAGGCCTTCGTATGAGCAGTTCTTC.

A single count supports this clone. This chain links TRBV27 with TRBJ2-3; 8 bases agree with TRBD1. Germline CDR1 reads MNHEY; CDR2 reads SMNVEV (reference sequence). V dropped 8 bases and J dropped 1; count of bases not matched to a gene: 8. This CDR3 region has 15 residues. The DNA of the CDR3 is TGTGCCAGCGCGGAGGGGACAGGAGGCACAGATACGCAGTATTTT. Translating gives CASAEGTGGTDTQYF.